Many counts were recorded for the clone carrying this TCR beta chain. Germline CDR1 and CDR2: SNHLY and FYNNEI. V shed 10 bases, J shed 5 bases, and the junction held 15 bases outside the gene matches. The length of the CDR3 is 15 residues. These data are taken from a study of blood T cell repertoires in COVID-19. Some clones are missing from TCRdb's copy, which holds only in-frame ones; the method was immunoSEQ multiplex PCR. Here the sample spans under 300,000 clones, 75% to 90% being singletons. This sequence originates from a man aged 55-75 years who had recovered from COVID-19. The chain couples TRBV2 to TRBJ1-1, with 8 bases identical to TRBD1. Input material: peripheral blood. For the CDR3, the DNA is TGTGCCACCCGAAGACAGGGGACCCAGGGGACTGAAGCTTTCTTT. This encodes CATRRQGTQGTEAFF.